Listed here are 11 T cell receptor beta chains from one sample, sequenced in a study of tumor-infiltrating lymphocytes in primary liver carcinoma. Making TCR beta cDNA involved 400 to 600 ng total RNA and a constant-region primer. Modified slightly, ARM-PCR produced TCR beta libraries over three nested multiplex PCR rounds. Rounds one and two of PCR, each of roughly 10 cycles, were primed with TRBV1-TRBV30 forward primers and a C-beta reverse primer. TCRdb processed the multiplex PCR reads anew with MiXCR; each CDR3 protein has one entry. The sample lists some 200,000 distinct CDR3 sequences; around three fifths were seen once. The blood RNA (from unsorted whole blood) was obtained, and germline DNA was also extracted. Specimen: peripheral blood. The origin of the receptors is a woman aged 60-70 years with primary liver carcinoma and hepatitis B virus infection.

This clonotype appeared many times. The chain carries TRBV12-3 or TRBV12-4 and TRBJ2-1, with D perhaps TRBD2 (6 bases). V dropped 5 bases and J dropped 7 bases, with 9 bases sitting between them. The CDR3 runs 12 residues. CDR3 sequence (DNA): TGTGCCAGCAGTGAACTAGCAAATGAGCAGTTCTTC. Its translation is CASSELANEQFF.

Points on this clonotype: A clone one base away is much larger, so this may be a read error. The CDR3 does not close with the conserved phenylalanine or tryptophan, likely indicating a read error. The V and J genes are TRBV4-1 and TRBJ2-5; D unclear. The ends were cut back, 1 base at V and 1 base at J, with 7 bases in the middle. Germline CDR1 is MGHRA and CDR2 is YSYEKL. The CDR3 is 14 residues long. CDR3 sequence (DNA): TGCGCCAGCAGCCAAGTGCTAGTCCAAGAGACCCAGTACCTC. Its protein product is CASSQVLVQETQYL.

This clonotype was picked up a small number of times. The junction departs from germline at one end; a sequencing error may be responsible. J is TRBJ2-7 and V is TRBV11-3; TRBD2 might be the D (6 bases). Germline V lookup: CDR1 SGHNT, CDR2 YENEEA. The length of the CDR3 is 15 residues. The CDR3, as DNA: TGTCCCAGCAGCTTAGAACCGGGCGGGGCCTGGGAGCAATACTTC. Protein product: CPSSLEPGGAWEQYF.

To note about this clonotype: With a much larger clone just one base away, this may be a read error. The CDR3 sequence: CASSLGNGQVSGELFF. The CDR3 nucleotides are TGCGCCAGCAGCTTGGGGAATGGTCAGGTTTCCGGGGAGCTGTTTTTT. The rearrangement uses TRBV5-1 and TRBJ2-2; D remains ambiguous. This CDR3 spans 16 amino acids. The V end lost 0 bases, the J end lost 6 bases, and 15 bases lay between the germline ends. CDR1 is SGHRS and CDR2 is YFSETQ in the germline V gene.

This clonotype showed up just a few times. The chain recombines TRBV7-9 with TRBJ2-2; maybe TRBD2 (6 bases). The CDR3 sequence is 14 residues long. Between the trimmed V and J ends, which lost 2 bases and 5 bases, there was a span of 9 bases. Germline lookup yields CDR1 SEHNR and CDR2 FQNEAQ (reference sequence). CDR3: CASSLTGGTGELFF. Written as DNA, the CDR3 is TGTGCCAGCAGCTTAACTGGAGGGACCGGGGAGCTGTTTTTT. Based on the CDR3 plus reference TRBV7-9 and TRBJ2-2, the full variable domain is DTGVSQNPRHKITKRGQNVTFRCDPISEHNRLYWYRQTLGQGPEFLTYFQNEAQLEKSRLLSDRFSAERPKGSFSTLEIQRTEQGDSAMYLCASSLTGGTGELFFGEGSRLTVL.

The sample holds a few counts of this clonotype. The chain combines TRBV4-1 with TRBJ2-7; 7 bases map to TRBD1. The V gene end was trimmed by 1 base and the J gene end by 6 bases; junction bases not matched to a gene: 9. The CDR3 consists of 15 residues. Germline loops: CDR1 MGHRA, CDR2 YSYEKL. The CDR3 bases are TGCGCCAGCAGCCAAGGGGACCGCGACAGGGCCGAGCAGTACTTC. Its translation: CASSQGDRDRAEQYF.

The chain combines TRBV11-2 with TRBJ2-3; 11 nucleotides align to TRBD2. Germline V gives CDR1 SGHAT, CDR2 FQNNGV. Trimming removed 5 bases from V and 5 bases from J; junction bases left unmatched: 9. The CDR3 is 16 amino acids. As DNA, the CDR3 is TGTGCCAGCAGCAAGGACCTAGCGGGAGGCATAGATACGCAGTATTTT. This sequence encodes CASSKDLAGGIDTQYF.

This clonotype was detected many times. V and J are TRBV5-4 and TRBJ2-7; perhaps D is TRBD1 or TRBD2 (5 bases each). Trimming cost V 0 bases and J 3 bases, with 13 bases left between them. Germline V gene data show CDR1 as SGHNT and CDR2 as YYREEE (reference sequence). The CDR3 contains 15 residues. CDR3 amino acids: CASSLATGAGYEQYF. CDR3 coding DNA: TGTGCCAGCAGCTTGGCGACCGGGGCAGGCTACGAGCAGTACTTC.

The rearrangement links TRBV28 to TRBJ1-5; D gene unclear. The CDR3 has 12 amino acids. V dropped 4 bases and J dropped 5 bases, with 6 bases sitting between them. Germline CDR1 is MDHEN and CDR2 is SYDVKM. The CDR3 sequence is CASSSNHQPQHF. CDR3 sequence (DNA): TGTGCCAGCAGTTCGAACCATCAGCCCCAGCATTTT. The full variable domain, its missing parts supplied by reference TRBV28 and TRBJ1-5, is DVKVTQSSRYLVKRTGEKVFLECVQDMDHENMFWYRQDPGLGLRLIYFSYDVKMKEKGDIPEGYSVSREKKERFSLILESASTNQTSMYLCASSSNHQPQHFGDGTRLSIL.

For this clonotype: A much larger clone differs from this one at a single base, so this may be a read error. J is TRBJ2-1 and V is TRBV12-5; 7 bases agree with TRBD1. Per germline, CDR1 LGHNT and CDR2 FRNRAP. The CDR3 totals 15 residues. Unmatched junction bases numbered 5, after V lost 0 bases and J lost 6 bases. CDR3 region: CASGLVTGPSNEQFF. As DNA, the CDR3 is TGTGCTAGTGGTTTGGTGACAGGGCCGAGCAATGAGCAGTTCTTC. Drawing the rest from reference TRBV12-5 and TRBJ2-1, the complete variable domain is DARVTQTPRHKVTEMGQEVTMRCQPILGHNTVFWYRQTMMQGLELLAYFRNRAPLDDSGMPKDRFSAEMPDATLATLKIQPSEPRDSAVYFCASGLVTGPSNEQFFGPGTRLTVL.

This clonotype has at least ten counts. The chain couples TRBV6-1 to TRBJ2-7, with 9 bases identical to TRBD1. V lost 7 bases to trimming and J lost 3 bases; unmatched junction nucleotides: 7. This CDR3 comprises 14 residues. The germline V gene has CDR1 MNHNS and CDR2 SASEGT. The CDR3 nucleotides are TGTGCCAGCAAACGGGGACAGGGACTCTACGAGCAGTACTTC. It specifies CASKRGQGLYEQYF.